Listed below are T cell receptor beta chains from one sample, sequenced in a study of T cell responses to AZD1222 COVID-19 vaccine. TCRdb keeps only in-frame clones here, not all; method: immunoSEQ multiplex PCR. The table records around 130,000 clones, over 90% of them present only once. This specimen consisted of peripheral blood, obtained on day 0 of AZD1222 vaccination. These receptors were obtained from an adult in good health. Each CDR3 is given with its conserved first and last residue. D genes are given only for firm matches. Size is omitted from some rows. Given values are once, few, many or a class for expanded clones.

d_call: NA
j_call: TRBJ2-7
clone_size: NA
v_call: TRBV4-2
cdr3_nt: TGTGCCAGCAGCCAAGATGGTATAGCGCGGCCTAGCTCCTACGAGCAGTACTTC
cdr3_aa: CASSQDGIARPSSYEQYF

d_call: NA
j_call: TRBJ1-3
clone_size: NA
v_call: TRBV5-8
cdr3_nt: TGTGCCAGCAGCCAAGCAAACACCATATATTTT
cdr3_aa: CASSQANTIYF

d_call: TRBD1
j_call: TRBJ1-2
clone_size: NA
v_call: TRBV24-1
cdr3_nt: TGTGCCACCAGTGACACGACAGGGATGGCTGGCTACACCTTC
cdr3_aa: CATSDTTGMAGYTF

d_call: NA
j_call: TRBJ2-2
clone_size: NA
v_call: TRBV18
cdr3_nt: TGTGCCAGCTCACCACAGCCACCCAACACCGGGGAGCTGTTTTTT
cdr3_aa: CASSPQPPNTGELFF

d_call: NA
j_call: TRBJ1-1
clone_size: NA
v_call: TRBV7-9
cdr3_nt: TGTGCCAGCAGCGAAATAAGTGACAGCCTGGGGAACACTGAAGCTTTCTTT
cdr3_aa: CASSEISDSLGNTEAFF

d_call: NA
j_call: TRBJ2-5
clone_size: NA
v_call: TRBV30
cdr3_nt: TGTGCCTGGAGTGTAGTAGTGGGGGGAGACCAGTACTTC
cdr3_aa: CAWSVVVGGDQYF

d_call: NA
j_call: TRBJ2-1
clone_size: NA
v_call: TRBV29-1
cdr3_nt: TGCAGCGTGAGGGGGAACTGGAACAATGAGCAGTTCTTC
cdr3_aa: CSVRGNWNNEQFF

d_call: TRBD2
j_call: TRBJ2-1
clone_size: NA
v_call: TRBV13
cdr3_nt: TGTGCCAGCAGCTTGACTAGCGGGAGGCCCTCCTACAATGAGCAGTTCTTC
cdr3_aa: CASSLTSGRPSYNEQFF

d_call: NA
j_call: TRBJ1-2
clone_size: NA
v_call: TRBV27
cdr3_nt: TGTGCCAGCAGTTTATTACCAGGGGCCAACTATGGCTACACCTTC
cdr3_aa: CASSLLPGANYGYTF

d_call: NA
j_call: TRBJ1-1
clone_size: NA
v_call: TRBV19
cdr3_nt: TGTGCCAGTGGGGACGGGCTCGGGACTGAAGCTTTCTTT
cdr3_aa: CASGDGLGTEAFF

d_call: NA
j_call: TRBJ1-2
clone_size: NA
v_call: TRBV18
cdr3_nt: TGTGCCAGCTCACCACCGGTAGTCCTGGGTGGCTACACCTTC
cdr3_aa: CASSPPVVLGGYTF

d_call: NA
j_call: TRBJ1-1
clone_size: NA
v_call: TRBV7-2
cdr3_nt: TGTGCCAGCAGCTTATGGACAAGCGACCCGGGGACTGAAGCTTTCTTT
cdr3_aa: CASSLWTSDPGTEAFF

d_call: NA
j_call: TRBJ2-7
clone_size: NA
v_call: TRBV7-2
cdr3_nt: TGTGCCAGCAGCTCAGACCTTGGACGGCCAGTTACGCAGTACTTC
cdr3_aa: CASSSDLGRPVTQYF

d_call: TRBD2
j_call: TRBJ2-2
clone_size: few
v_call: TRBV5-1
cdr3_nt: TGCGCCAGCAGCTTCGGGAGGAATTGGGTCGGGGAGCTGTTTTTT
cdr3_aa: CASSFGRNWVGELFF

d_call: TRBD1
j_call: TRBJ2-7
clone_size: NA
v_call: TRBV2
cdr3_nt: TGTGCCAGCAGAAAGTACGGGACAGGGTCTACCTACGAGCAGTACTTC
cdr3_aa: CASRKYGTGSTYEQYF

d_call: TRBD2
j_call: TRBJ2-1
clone_size: once
v_call: TRBV30
cdr3_nt: TGTGCCTGGAGTTTGGCTAGCGGGGACGGGGAGCAGTTCTTC
cdr3_aa: CAWSLASGDGEQFF

d_call: NA
j_call: TRBJ1-4
clone_size: NA
v_call: TRBV6-5
cdr3_nt: TGTGCCAGCAGCTCCTTGGGGGCAACTAATGAAAAACTGTTTTTT
cdr3_aa: CASSSLGATNEKLFF

d_call: NA
j_call: TRBJ1-2
clone_size: NA
v_call: TRBV20-1
cdr3_nt: TGCAGTGCTAGTCCGCGAACCGACTATGGCTACACCTTC
cdr3_aa: CSASPRTDYGYTF

d_call: TRBD1
j_call: TRBJ2-1
clone_size: NA
v_call: TRBV10-3
cdr3_nt: TGTGCCATCAGATCCGGGACAGTGACCTACAATGAGCAGTTCTTC
cdr3_aa: CAIRSGTVTYNEQFF

d_call: NA
j_call: TRBJ2-1
clone_size: NA
v_call: TRBV2
cdr3_nt: TGTGCCAGCGCAGGGGCTTCGGGTGAGCAGTTCTTC
cdr3_aa: CASAGASGEQFF

d_call: TRBD1
j_call: TRBJ1-5
clone_size: NA
v_call: TRBV2
cdr3_nt: TGTGCCAGCAGTTATGACAGGGTTCTATCTCAGCCCCAGCATTTT
cdr3_aa: CASSYDRVLSQPQHF

d_call: NA
j_call: TRBJ1-1
clone_size: NA
v_call: TRBV2
cdr3_nt: TGTGCCAGCAGTGAACAGGGGACAGCTTTCTTT
cdr3_aa: CASSEQGTAFF

d_call: NA
j_call: TRBJ1-6
clone_size: NA
v_call: TRBV28
cdr3_nt: TGTGCCAGCAGCCCCGTTGATAAGTATAATTCACCCCTCCACTTT
cdr3_aa: CASSPVDKYNSPLHF

d_call: NA
j_call: TRBJ2-1
clone_size: NA
v_call: TRBV6-5
cdr3_nt: TGTGCCAGCAGACTAGGAGTAGCGGCATACAATGAGCAGTTCTTC
cdr3_aa: CASRLGVAAYNEQFF

d_call: NA
j_call: TRBJ1-1
clone_size: NA
v_call: TRBV19
cdr3_nt: TGTGCCAGTTCGGAGGACGGGGGGACTGAAGCTTTCTTT
cdr3_aa: CASSEDGGTEAFF

d_call: NA
j_call: TRBJ2-7
clone_size: NA
v_call: TRBV10-3
cdr3_nt: TGTGCCATCGGAGGGGCTGGAACTTCCTACGAGCAGTACTTC
cdr3_aa: CAIGGAGTSYEQYF

d_call: NA
j_call: TRBJ1-2
clone_size: NA
v_call: TRBV3-1/TRBV3-2
cdr3_nt: TGTGCCAGCAGCCGCGTCTTGCGGGTCGAGGGTGGCTACACCTTC
cdr3_aa: CASSRVLRVEGGYTF

d_call: NA
j_call: TRBJ2-2
clone_size: NA
v_call: TRBV5-8
cdr3_nt: TGTGCCAGCAGCTCCTGGAACACCGGGGAGCTGTTTTTT
cdr3_aa: CASSSWNTGELFF

d_call: NA
j_call: TRBJ1-3
clone_size: once
v_call: TRBV6-1
cdr3_nt: TGTGCCAGCAGTGCAGGCCTTGACGTGGACTCTGGAAACACCATATATTTT
cdr3_aa: CASSAGLDVDSGNTIYF

d_call: NA
j_call: TRBJ1-5
clone_size: NA
v_call: TRBV30
cdr3_nt: TGTGCCTGGAGTGGAGTAGGAGGCAATCAGCCCCAGCATTTT
cdr3_aa: CAWSGVGGNQPQHF

d_call: NA
j_call: TRBJ2-7
clone_size: NA
v_call: TRBV5-1
cdr3_nt: TGCGCCAGCAGCTTGGCAGTGTTGGGGGACGAGCAGTACTTC
cdr3_aa: CASSLAVLGDEQYF

d_call: TRBD1
j_call: TRBJ2-4
clone_size: NA
v_call: TRBV5-4
cdr3_nt: TGTGCCAGCAGCTTGACAGGGGAAAACATTCAGTACTTC
cdr3_aa: CASSLTGENIQYF

d_call: TRBD1
j_call: TRBJ1-3
clone_size: once
v_call: TRBV18
cdr3_nt: TGTGCCAGCTCACCACCAAGGACAGGGGAGAACACCATATATTTT
cdr3_aa: CASSPPRTGENTIYF

d_call: NA
j_call: TRBJ2-7
clone_size: NA
v_call: TRBV7-2
cdr3_nt: TGTGCCAGCAGCTTAGACTTGCGGCTTTACGAGCAGTACTTC
cdr3_aa: CASSLDLRLYEQYF

d_call: TRBD2
j_call: TRBJ2-2
clone_size: NA
v_call: TRBV7-6
cdr3_nt: TGTGCCAGCAGCTCTGGACCGGGGGGTCCAAACACCGGGGAGCTGTTTTTT
cdr3_aa: CASSSGPGGPNTGELFF

d_call: NA
j_call: TRBJ2-7
clone_size: once
v_call: TRBV30
cdr3_nt: TGTGCCTGGAGGCGGGACAGTTCCTACGAGCAGTACTTC
cdr3_aa: CAWRRDSSYEQYF

d_call: NA
j_call: TRBJ2-2
clone_size: NA
v_call: TRBV7-2
cdr3_nt: TGTGCCAGCAGCTTAGCGCGTGGGGGGGAGCTGTTTTTT
cdr3_aa: CASSLARGGELFF

d_call: TRBD1
j_call: TRBJ1-6
clone_size: NA
v_call: TRBV5-4
cdr3_nt: TGTGCCAGCAGCTTTGGACGGGACAGCTATTCACCCCTCCACTTT
cdr3_aa: CASSFGRDSYSPLHF

d_call: NA
j_call: TRBJ1-2
clone_size: NA
v_call: TRBV27
cdr3_nt: TGTGCCAGCAGTTTAAGGCAGCACTATGGCTACACCTTC
cdr3_aa: CASSLRQHYGYTF

d_call: NA
j_call: TRBJ1-2
clone_size: NA
v_call: TRBV7-2
cdr3_nt: TGTGCCAGCAGCTCCCTAGGGGGAGCGACTATAAACTATGGCTACACCTTC
cdr3_aa: CASSSLGGATINYGYTF

d_call: TRBD2
j_call: TRBJ2-7
clone_size: NA
v_call: TRBV6-1
cdr3_nt: TGTGCCAGCAGTGAGGTAGCGGGGGAAGTGGACTTC
cdr3_aa: CASSEVAGEVDF

d_call: TRBD1
j_call: TRBJ1-5
clone_size: NA
v_call: TRBV6-1
cdr3_nt: TGTGCCAGCAGTGAACCGACAGGGTATAGCAATCAGCCCCAGCATTTT
cdr3_aa: CASSEPTGYSNQPQHF

d_call: NA
j_call: TRBJ2-1
clone_size: NA
v_call: TRBV5-1
cdr3_nt: TGCGCCAGCAGCTTGGCCTCGGGGGGCATTGGGCAGTTCTTC
cdr3_aa: CASSLASGGIGQFF

d_call: NA
j_call: TRBJ2-3
clone_size: few
v_call: TRBV7-2
cdr3_nt: TGTGCCAGCAGCTCCCAGGGTGGGAGAGCAGATACGCAGTATTTT
cdr3_aa: CASSSQGGRADTQYF

d_call: NA
j_call: TRBJ1-5
clone_size: NA
v_call: TRBV7-8
cdr3_nt: TGTGCCAGCAGCTTAAAGGGGCTATATAGCAATCAGCCCCAGCATTTT
cdr3_aa: CASSLKGLYSNQPQHF

d_call: NA
j_call: TRBJ2-7
clone_size: NA
v_call: TRBV15
cdr3_nt: TGTGCCACCAGCAGAGATATCACAGGGTACGACTACGAGCAGTACTTC
cdr3_aa: CATSRDITGYDYEQYF

d_call: NA
j_call: TRBJ1-4
clone_size: NA
v_call: TRBV19
cdr3_nt: TGTGCCAGTAGGCTGACAAATGAAAAACTGTTTTTT
cdr3_aa: CASRLTNEKLFF

d_call: NA
j_call: TRBJ2-3
clone_size: NA
v_call: TRBV28
cdr3_nt: TGTGCCAGCAGCTACGAGACTAGACTAATCACATCAGATACGCAGTATTTT
cdr3_aa: CASSYETRLITSDTQYF

d_call: NA
j_call: TRBJ1-5
clone_size: once
v_call: TRBV9
cdr3_nt: TGTGCCAGCAGCGCGCATAGCAATCAGCCCCAGCATTTT
cdr3_aa: CASSAHSNQPQHF

d_call: NA
j_call: TRBJ2-7
clone_size: once
v_call: TRBV10-3
cdr3_nt: TGTGCCATCAGTGAGTTGACAGAGCAGTACTTC
cdr3_aa: CAISELTEQYF

d_call: NA
j_call: TRBJ1-1
clone_size: few
v_call: TRBV5-1
cdr3_nt: TGCGCCAGCAGCTTAGCACCAAGTAGCACTGAAGCTTTCTTT
cdr3_aa: CASSLAPSSTEAFF

d_call: NA
j_call: TRBJ1-3
clone_size: once
v_call: TRBV5-1
cdr3_nt: TGCGCCAGCAGCTTGGGGGGTTCTGGAAACACCATATATTTT
cdr3_aa: CASSLGGSGNTIYF

d_call: NA
j_call: TRBJ2-5
clone_size: NA
v_call: TRBV27
cdr3_nt: TGTGCCACCGAATTGTACTGGGGATCACAAGAGACCCAGTACTTC
cdr3_aa: CATELYWGSQETQYF

d_call: NA
j_call: TRBJ2-3
clone_size: NA
v_call: TRBV5-1
cdr3_nt: TGCGCCAGCAGCTTGGTTGGCACAGATACGCAGTATTTT
cdr3_aa: CASSLVGTDTQYF

d_call: TRBD2
j_call: TRBJ2-1
clone_size: NA
v_call: TRBV4-1
cdr3_nt: TGCGCCAGCAGCCAAGATAGCGGGGGGCGGAATGAGCAGTTCTTC
cdr3_aa: CASSQDSGGRNEQFF

d_call: NA
j_call: TRBJ2-4
clone_size: NA
v_call: TRBV9
cdr3_nt: TGTGCCAGCAGCGTAGATGGGGGTTTTGGCAAAAACATTCAGTACTTC
cdr3_aa: CASSVDGGFGKNIQYF

d_call: NA
j_call: TRBJ1-1
clone_size: NA
v_call: TRBV11-1
cdr3_nt: TGTGCCAGCAGCCCACAGGAGAACACTGAAGCTTTCTTT
cdr3_aa: CASSPQENTEAFF

d_call: NA
j_call: TRBJ1-2
clone_size: NA
v_call: TRBV6-2/TRBV6-3
cdr3_nt: TGTGCCAGCAGTAAGGGGCTGGACTATGGCTACACCTTC
cdr3_aa: CASSKGLDYGYTF

d_call: NA
j_call: TRBJ2-2
clone_size: NA
v_call: TRBV4-3
cdr3_nt: TGCGCCAGCAGCCAAGACGGGGCAACCGGGGAGCTGTTTTTT
cdr3_aa: CASSQDGATGELFF

d_call: NA
j_call: TRBJ1-4
clone_size: once
v_call: TRBV30
cdr3_nt: TGTGCCTGGCGGGGTCAGTCTAATGAAAAACTGTTTTTT
cdr3_aa: CAWRGQSNEKLFF